This paragraph reports one T cell receptor beta chain. What antigen it recognizes has not been identified. Nothing much larger sits one base from this clone, and base qualities are not available. Whole blood was collected in K2EDTA tubes by collaborating institutions according to the institutions' own protocols. For TCRbeta analysis, collaborators shipped samples in one of three forms: frozen whole blood, isolated PBMCs, or DNA extracted from either of those sample types. TCRbeta CDR3 regions were amplified from genomic DNA by means of the immunoSEQ Assay, a bias-controlled multiplex PCR. Processing in the source paper ran as follows. Within the assay, amplification of reference gene primers was used to estimate how many nucleated cells each sample contained. To quantify the absolute abundance of each unique TCRbeta CDR3 rearrangement, sequence reads were collapsed and filtered. For each sample, productive Simpson clonality was calculated by taking the square root of Simpson's diversity index across productive rearrangements. Here the immuneACCESS table is served through TCRdb, limited to in-frame sequences with V and J called. Missing clones are a known gap in these copies; in checked studies unresolved V genes cover under half, and the rest lacks a known reason. V and J calls and clone size are those listed in that table; D and trimming were worked out from the DNA. This sample has around 65,000 clones in its table, and approximately 78% of those were observed once. 15% to 19% of the sample belongs to the ten largest clones.

These data belong to a study of blood T cell repertoires in COVID-19 (dated by TCRdb to the early 2020s). Regarding the study in general: The collaborator samples originated in the United States, Italy and Spain and spanned the acute and convalescent phases of COVID-19. The dataset comprised deeply sampled blood TCRbeta repertoires from subjects exposed to, actively infected with, or recovered from COVID-19. The sample metadata nearly always contained a de-identified subject ID, COVID-19 status, age in years and sex. The prospective study material was composed of cDNA or gDNA derived from T cells, B-cell-depleted T cells, or PBMCs. Where HLA class I and class II types were available, the types were taken from metadata supplied by the sample provider, not from assay-based typing. Samples were obtained from the ongoing ImmuneRACE study (first 160 participants) and from 950 to 1,500 subjects provided by 6 global collaborators. A freely available public database, intended as a resource for researchers studying the immune response to SARS-CoV-2, is where the repertoires were released. Broad study findings and their caveats: Clinical and demographic metadata were provided uncurated, with the amount varying by source and participant.

The clonotype comes from an elderly man with acute or convalescent COVID-19. Sequenced material: peripheral blood.

The DNA sequence is given as TGCGCCACCGGACAGGTCCCTACAGATACGCAGTATTTT. The resulting protein is CATGQVPTDTQYF. This receptor chain uses TRBV5-1 and TRBJ2-3, and 7 bases in between align with TRBD1. From the germline V gene, CDR1 is SGHRS and CDR2 is YFSETQ. Counted from cysteine to phenylalanine, this CDR3 has 13 amino acids. Just CDR3 DNA is preserved here, 39 bases in frame from base 1. V is pruned by 9 bases and J by 3 bases, leaving 7 bases of the junction without a gene match.